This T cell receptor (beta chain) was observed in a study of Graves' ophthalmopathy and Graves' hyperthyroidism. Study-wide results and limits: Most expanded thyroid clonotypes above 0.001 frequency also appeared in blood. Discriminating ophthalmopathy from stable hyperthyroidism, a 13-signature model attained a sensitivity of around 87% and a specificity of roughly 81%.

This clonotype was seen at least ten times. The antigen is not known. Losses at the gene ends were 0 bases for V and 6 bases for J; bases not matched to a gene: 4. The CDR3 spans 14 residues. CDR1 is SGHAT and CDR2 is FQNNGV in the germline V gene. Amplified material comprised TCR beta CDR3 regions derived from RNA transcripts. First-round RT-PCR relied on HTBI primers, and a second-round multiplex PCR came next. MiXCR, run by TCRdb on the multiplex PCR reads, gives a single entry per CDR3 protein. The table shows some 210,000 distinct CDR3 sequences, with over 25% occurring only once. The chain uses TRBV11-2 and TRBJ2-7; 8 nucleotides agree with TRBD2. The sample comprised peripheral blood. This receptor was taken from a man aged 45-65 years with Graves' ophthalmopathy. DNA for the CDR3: TGTGCCAGCAGCTTAGAGCGGCTAGCGGGCGAGCAGTACTTC. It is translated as CASSLERLAGEQYF.